The clone carrying this T cell receptor (beta chain) was detected a few times. Its antigen remains unidentified. TCR alpha and TCR beta cDNA libraries with sample barcodes and UMIs came from 5'RACE using constant-segment primers. TCRdb re-derived calls from the 5' RACE reads in MiXCR, one entry per CDR3 protein. The sample consists of about 340,000 distinct CDR3 sequences, more than 15% of them appearing once. This entry is derived from a study of T-cell memory formation after mild COVID-19. Study-wide points: Researchers could not confirm that second-wave clones peaking on day 37 targeted SARS-CoV-2. Day 15 to 85 contracting clones showed balanced CD4/CD8; day 15 to 37 expanders favored CD4+. Contracting clones localized mainly to CM and EM when CD4+ and mainly to EMRA when CD8+.

The V end was cut by 0 bases, the J end by 6 bases, with 14 bases between. The CDR3 contains 14 residues. From germline, CDR1 is DFQATT and CDR2 SNEGSKA (reference sequence). The sample taken for sequencing was PBMCs or a T cell subset sorted from them (not recorded which). The receptor was isolated from a man aged 18 to 35 who had mild COVID-19 (a few samples of this study predate the infection). Cell type and time point are not known. The chain employs TRBV20-1 and TRBJ1-1; weak D call: TRBD1 (6 bases). The CDR3: CSARDLQGWPEAFF. The CDR3 DNA reads TGCAGTGCTAGAGATCTCCAGGGGTGGCCTGAAGCTTTCTTT.